A single sample gave rise to the 15 T cell receptor beta chains below, sequenced in a study of blood T cell repertoires in COVID-19. Data came from immunoSEQ multiplex PCR; TCRdb stores just in-frame clones and leaves some out. Of fewer than 75,000 clones listed, 86% were seen once; the top ten hold roughly 4%. Sequenced: peripheral blood. The source is a man in his fifties or sixties with active COVID-19.

V is TRBV9 and J is TRBJ2-1, with D uncertain. Germline CDR1 and CDR2: SGDLS and YYNGEE. Trimming cost V 2 bases and J 0 bases, with 9 bases left between them. The CDR3 sequence is 15 residues long. CDR3 sequence: CASSVYSSSYNEQFF. Here the CDR3 DNA reads TGTGCCAGCAGCGTCTACTCGAGCTCCTACAATGAGCAGTTCTTC.

The J gene is TRBJ2-1, the V gene TRBV5-6; TRBD1 matches 9 bases. In germline, CDR1 is SGHDT, CDR2 YYEEEE. V lost 3 bases, J lost 7 bases, and 11 bases stayed unmatched. This CDR3 comprises 16 residues. CDR3 protein: CASSSIQGASWNEQFF. CDR3 nucleotides: TGTGCCAGCAGCTCGATACAGGGGGCCTCTTGGAATGAGCAGTTCTTC.

The CDR3 sequence: CASSPQGYGYTF. CDR3 in DNA: TGTGCCAGCAGCCCACAGGGGTATGGCTACACCTTC. The chain is built from TRBV6-2 or TRBV6-3 and TRBJ1-2; TRBD1 matches at 7 bases. The ends lost 6 bases at V and 5 bases at J; junction bases unmatched: 3. Germline V CDR1 and CDR2: MNHEY, SVGEGT. CDR3 length equals 12 residues.

This clone was recorded at least ten times. V and J are TRBV7-9 and TRBJ2-5, with 7 positions matching TRBD1. CDR3 size: 15 residues. Germline V lookup: CDR1 SEHNR, CDR2 FQNEAQ (reference sequence). J gave up 5 bases and V 4 bases, and 10 bases lay outside the gene matches. The DNA for the CDR3 is TGTGCCAGCAGCTCCAGCCGACAGGGAGTGGAGACCCAGTACTTC. This translates into CASSSSRQGVETQYF.

The chain joins TRBV11-2 to TRBJ2-3; the D gene is possibly TRBD2 (5 bases). The CDR3 covers 17 residues. Germline CDR1 and CDR2: SGHAT and FQNNGV. Trimming pared 5 bases from V and 5 bases from J, leaving 23 bases between. CDR3 nucleotide sequence: TGTGCCAGCAGCCCTCGCCGCGGACTGGCTCCACTAGATACGCAGTATTTT. It encodes CASSPRRGLAPLDTQYF.

The chain has TRBV12-3 or TRBV12-4 and TRBJ2-7; no definite D call. Trimming stripped 8 bases from V and 1 base from J, with 9 bases between. This CDR3 is built from 12 residues. The CDR3 region has the DNA TGTGCCAGCTGCGCAAGTTCCTACGAGCAGTACTTC. This translates into CASCASSYEQYF.

The DNA of the CDR3 is TGTGCCAGCAGCTTATCACGCGCCACCGGGGAGCTGTTTTTT. Translation: CASSLSRATGELFF. The chain recombines TRBV7-3 with TRBJ2-2; D unclear. V dropped 2 bases and J dropped 4 bases, with 8 bases sitting between them. Per the germline V gene, CDR1 is SGHTA and CDR2 is FQGTGA. The CDR3 extends over 14 amino acids.

This chain joins TRBV28 and TRBJ2-7, with 8 nucleotides matching TRBD1. The CDR3 contains 13 residues. The trim removed 10 bases at V and 5 bases at J, leaving 10 bases unmatched. Germline V gene lookup returns CDR1 MDHEN and CDR2 SYDVKM. The CDR3 coding sequence is TGTGCCATCGCGCGGACAGGGAAACACGAGCAGTACTTC. Encoded protein: CAIARTGKHEQYF.

The V call is TRBV3-1 (or the pseudogene TRBV3-2), the J call TRBJ2-7, with D tentatively TRBD2 (5 bases). Germline V gene data show CDR1 as LGHDT and CDR2 as YNNKEL (reference sequence). Trimming shortened V by 1 base and J by 3 bases, and 13 bases separated the two germline ends. This CDR3 has 15 amino acids. In DNA form, the CDR3 reads TGTGCCAGCAGCCAAGTGGGAGACCAAGACTACGAGCAGTACTTC. It specifies CASSQVGDQDYEQYF.

The chain joins TRBV28 to TRBJ1-2; D call uncertain. Germline V gene data show CDR1 as MDHEN and CDR2 as SYDVKM. Trimming took 6 bases from V and 4 from J, leaving 12 bases between them. The CDR3 is 13 residues long. CDR3 sequence: CASRAQFFYGYTF. The DNA of the CDR3 is TGTGCCAGCAGGGCACAGTTTTTCTATGGCTACACCTTC.

In this sample, this clone turned up once. This sample includes further DNA sequences coding for the same CDR3. The chain links TRBV28 to TRBJ1-1; D is uncertain. CDR1 MDHEN and CDR2 SYDVKM come from the germline V gene. This CDR3 contains 12 residues. V dropped 2 bases and J dropped 1 base, with 2 bases sitting between them. The CDR3 DNA reads as TGTGCCAGCAGTTTACGGAACACTGAAGCTTTCTTT. The encoded protein is CASSLRNTEAFF.

V usage is TRBV2 and J usage is TRBJ2-7; D is possibly TRBD1 (7 bases). The V gene lost 7 bases and the J gene lost 3 bases, with 16 bases spanning the gap. The V gene's germline CDR1 is SNHLY and CDR2 FYNNEI. The CDR3 consists of 14 residues. This chain's CDR3 is CASTAEGAIYEQYF. CDR3 nucleotide sequence: TGTGCCAGCACCGCGGAGGGGGCAATCTACGAGCAGTACTTC. Combining the CDR3 with reference TRBV2 and TRBJ2-7 gives the whole variable domain EPEVTQTPSHQVTQMGQEVILRCVPISNHLYFYWYRQILGQKVEFLVSFYNNEISEKSEIFDDQFSVERPDGSNFTLKIRSTKLEDSAMYFCASTAEGAIYEQYFGPGTRLTVT.

The chain has TRBV11-3 and TRBJ1-4; possibly TRBD1 for D (5 bases). The CDR3 loop spans 14 amino acids. CDR1 and CDR2 (germline): SGHNT, YENEEA. V shed 5 bases and J shed 7 bases, with 14 bases lying between them. The CDR3 sequence is CASSPQGGGEKLFF. For the CDR3, the DNA is TGTGCCAGCAGCCCTCAGGGAGGCGGTGAAAAACTGTTTTTT.

This rearrangement joins TRBV11-3 to TRBJ1-6, with D unclear. Per germline, CDR1 SGHNT and CDR2 YENEEA. CDR3 length: 14 residues. V gave up 1 base and J gave up 2 bases, with 3 bases separating them. The DNA for the CDR3 is TGTGCCAGCAGCTTAGTAGCCTATAATTCACCCCTCCACTTT. It translates to CASSLVAYNSPLHF.

The V and J genes are TRBV9 and TRBJ1-3; 8 positions match TRBD1. Trimming cost V 3 bases and J 6 bases; bases outside gene matches: 5. The CDR3 extends over 14 amino acids. CDR1 SGDLS and CDR2 YYNGEE come from the germline V gene. Here the CDR3 DNA reads TGTGCCAGCAGCGCAGGACAGGGTAAAAACACCATATATTTT. Its translation is CASSAGQGKNTIYF.